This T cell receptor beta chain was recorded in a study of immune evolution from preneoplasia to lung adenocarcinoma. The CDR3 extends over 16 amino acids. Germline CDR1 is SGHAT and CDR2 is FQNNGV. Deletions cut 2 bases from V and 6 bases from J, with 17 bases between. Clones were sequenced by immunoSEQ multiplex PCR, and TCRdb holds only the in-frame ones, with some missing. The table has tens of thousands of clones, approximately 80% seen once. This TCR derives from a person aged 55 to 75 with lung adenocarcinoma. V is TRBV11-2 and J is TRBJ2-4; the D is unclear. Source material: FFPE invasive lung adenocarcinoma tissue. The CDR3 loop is CASSLRASAGINIQYF. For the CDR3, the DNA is TGTGCCAGCAGCTTAAGGGCCTCGGCTGGAATAAACATTCAGTACTTC.